This T cell receptor (beta chain) is drawn from a study of siplizumab effects on memory and regulatory T cells. Study-wide findings and caveats: With siplizumab, cumulative frequency of CD4+ memory-derived alloreactive sequences dropped significantly. Unstimulated naive T cells seemed to show more diversity than memory cells did, and they also seemed to be among the major contributors to the alloresponse. Proliferating siplizumab-cultured Tregs lacked confirmed suppressive function.

Repertoires were generated with immunoSEQ multiplex PCR, while TCRdb's copy carries only in-frame clones and drops some. The sample lists over 95,000 clones; 93% were seen once. This clone was detected once. Its matching antigen is unknown. This CDR3 spans 15 amino acids. V lost 0 bases and J 0 bases, leaving 9 bases between the germline ends. The germline V gene encodes CDR1 SGHRS and CDR2 YFSETQ. The TCR originated in a human donor in good health. The sample taken for sequencing was non-Treg CD4+ T cells sorted from blood. The chain recombines TRBV5-1 with TRBJ1-1; a possible D gene is TRBD1 (5 bases). The CDR3 DNA follows: TGCGCCAGCAGCTTGGCTACGACAGTGAACACTGAAGCTTTCTTT. Translating it yields CASSLATTVNTEAFF.